The entry that follows covers one T cell receptor beta chain sequence. For the second PCR, which ran for about 6 to 12 cycles, a sample-barcoded 5' primer and a J-beta primer mix were used. Each CDR3 protein is one row after TCRdb ran MiXCR on the 5' RACE reads. The data hold some 710,000 distinct CDR3 sequences, with approximately 21% observed a single time. The sample is drawn from a study of blood T cells in healthy people across ages. V was shortened by 3 bases and J by 3 bases, with 12 bases between the two germline ends. The CDR3 has 15 amino acids. Germline CDR1 and CDR2: SNHLY and FYNNEI. This clonotype was sampled from a man aged 70-80 years in good health. The sample consisted of blood. The gene calls are TRBV2 and TRBJ2-4; D is unclear. CDR3 nucleotides: TGTGCCAGCAGTGATCAACAGCTGATCAAAAACATTCAGTACTTC. It encodes CASSDQQLIKNIQYF.